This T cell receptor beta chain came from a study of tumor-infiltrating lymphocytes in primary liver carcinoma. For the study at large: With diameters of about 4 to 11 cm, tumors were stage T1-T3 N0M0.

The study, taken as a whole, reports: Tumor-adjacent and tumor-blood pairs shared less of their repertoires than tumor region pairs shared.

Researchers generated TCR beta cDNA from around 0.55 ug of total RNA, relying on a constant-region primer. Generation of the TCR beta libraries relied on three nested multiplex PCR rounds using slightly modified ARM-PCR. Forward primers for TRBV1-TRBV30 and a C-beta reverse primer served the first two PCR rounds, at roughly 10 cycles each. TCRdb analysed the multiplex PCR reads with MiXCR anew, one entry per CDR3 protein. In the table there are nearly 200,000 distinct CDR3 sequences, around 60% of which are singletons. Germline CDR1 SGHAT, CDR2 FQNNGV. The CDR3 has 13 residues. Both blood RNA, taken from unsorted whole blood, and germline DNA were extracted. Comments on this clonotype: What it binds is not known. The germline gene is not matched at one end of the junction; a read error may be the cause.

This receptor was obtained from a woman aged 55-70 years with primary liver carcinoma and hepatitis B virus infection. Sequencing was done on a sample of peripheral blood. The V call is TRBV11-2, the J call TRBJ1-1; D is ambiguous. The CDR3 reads CASSSVYYTEALF. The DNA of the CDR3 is TGTGCCAGCAGCAGTGTTTATTACACTGAAGCCCTCTTT.